The clone carrying this TCR beta chain was counted between two and nine times. Antigen unknown. This entry is derived from a study of human T cells and chemical hapten exposure. Trimming removed 0 bases at V and 6 bases at J, with 12 bases between. Germline values: CDR1 LGHDT, CDR2 YNNKEL (reference sequence). The CDR3 totals 15 residues. Whole-study findings and limits: Among TCRs, those above 1 in 1000 frequency were unaffected by DPC sensitization.

In TCRdb, the RACE reads were re-called with MiXCR into one record per CDR3 protein. The table has 380,000 or so distinct CDR3 sequences, around 5.5% seen once. Time point denoted: pre-sensitization, week 0. Regarding treatment: therapeutic diphenylcyclopropenone sensitization with weekly scalp DPC. The study enrolled 18 to 70-year-old alopecia patients suitable for DPC. The sequencing used whole blood, collected in connection with sensitization to the hapten diphenylcyclopropenone (DPC). J is TRBJ1-3 and V is TRBV3-1; D is possibly TRBD1 (6 bases). The source of this sequence is a woman aged 18-30 years with alopecia areata. Some clones in this sample may be carry-over from other donors' samples. Here the CDR3 DNA reads TGTGCCAGCAGCCAAGACGGACAGACTGTAAACACCATATATTTT. Translating gives CASSQDGQTVNTIYF.